What follows is one T cell receptor beta chain and its context. Germline V gives CDR1 SGHNT, CDR2 YENEEA. V lost 2 bases and J lost 1; bases outside the gene matches: 1. The CDR3 runs to 14 residues. The sample comes from a study of technical replicates of blood from a handful of donors. Sequencing used immunoSEQ multiplex PCR; TCRdb keeps in-frame clones, though not all of them. This repertoire shows approximately 70,000 clones, roughly 90% found once; its top ten account for over 0.3%. Sequenced material: T cells isolated from PBMCs. This TCR was sampled from a human donor in good health. The gene calls are TRBV11-3 and TRBJ1-1, with 7 bases that match TRBD1. The CDR3 loop reads CASSLNRGNTEAFF. The CDR3 DNA sequence: TGTGCCAGCAGCTTAAACAGGGGGAACACTGAAGCTTTCTTT.